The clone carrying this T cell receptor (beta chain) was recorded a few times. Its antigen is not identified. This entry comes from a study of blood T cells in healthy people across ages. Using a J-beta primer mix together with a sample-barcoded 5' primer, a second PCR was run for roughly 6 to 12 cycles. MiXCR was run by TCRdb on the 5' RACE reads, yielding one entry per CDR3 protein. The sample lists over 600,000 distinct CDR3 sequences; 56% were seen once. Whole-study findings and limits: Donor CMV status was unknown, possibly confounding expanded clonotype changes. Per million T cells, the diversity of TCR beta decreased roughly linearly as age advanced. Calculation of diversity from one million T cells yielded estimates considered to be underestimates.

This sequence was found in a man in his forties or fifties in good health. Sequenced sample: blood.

The CDR3: CASRTTSGGYEQYF. The CDR3 DNA is TGTGCCAGCAGGACTACTAGCGGGGGCTACGAGCAGTACTTC. The chain joins TRBV12-3 or TRBV12-4 to TRBJ2-7, with 11 bases fitting TRBD2. The CDR3 has 14 residues. After removal of 6 bases from V and 3 bases from J, the junction contained 4 bases not matched to a gene.